This is a list of T cell receptor beta chains from one sample in a study of response to subunit inactivated influenza vaccine. TCRdb processed the RT-PCR reads anew with MiXCR; each CDR3 protein has one entry. The data hold some 800,000 distinct CDR3 sequences, with about 20% observed a single time. Sample: PBMCs from blood, taken around 5 days after vaccination. Every receptor here comes from a man aged 50 to 60 who received an inactivated influenza vaccine. The CDR3 runs from the conserved cysteine through the conserved F or W. A D gene is named only where the DNA matches it firmly. Size tells how often a clone was seen (once, few, many) or the class of an expanded clone, and some rows leave it out.

j_call	d_call	clone_size	v_call	cdr3_aa	cdr3_nt
TRBJ1-6	NA	few	TRBV10-2	CASSDLGSLTGNNSPLHF	TGCGCCAGCAGTGATCTGGGCTCTTTAACAGGGAATAATTCACCCCTCCACTTT
TRBJ2-7	TRBD2	NA	TRBV12-3/TRBV12-4	CASSLASGAFEQYF	TGTGCCAGCAGTTTAGCGAGCGGGGCCTTCGAGCAGTACTTC
TRBJ2-7	TRBD2	NA	TRBV20-1	CSALLAGDFYEQYF	TGCAGTGCTTTACTAGCGGGGGACTTCTACGAGCAGTACTTC
TRBJ2-5	NA	many	TRBV7-6	CASSLWEQETQYF	TGTGCCAGCAGCCTCTGGGAACAAGAGACCCAGTACTTC
TRBJ2-5	TRBD1	few	TRBV29-1	CSGGDSPQETQYF	TGCAGCGGTGGGGACAGCCCCCAAGAGACCCAGTACTTC
TRBJ2-7	NA	few	TRBV20-1	CSARRSGVQYF	TGCAGTGCACGCCGTTCCGGGGTGCAGTACTTC
TRBJ1-1	TRBD1	few	TRBV5-1	CASSASTGGTEAFF	TGCGCCAGCAGCGCGTCGACAGGGGGCACTGAAGCTTTCTTT
TRBJ2-1	NA	many	TRBV12-3/TRBV12-4	CASSLAGQYNEQFF	TGTGCCAGCAGTTTGGCCGGACAGTACAATGAGCAGTTCTTC
TRBJ1-6	NA	many	TRBV7-9	CASSLEGSNSPLHF	TGTGCCAGCAGCTTAGAGGGCAGCAATTCACCCCTCCACTTT
TRBJ1-2	NA	few	TRBV6-2/TRBV6-3	CASSYGDYYGYTF	TGTGCCAGCAGTTACGGGGATTACTATGGCTACACCTTC
TRBJ2-1	NA	NA	TRBV5-6	CASSHTRNEQFF	TGTGCCAGCAGCCATACTCGTAATGAGCAGTTCTTC
TRBJ2-1	NA	NA	TRBV3-1	CASSQGGSGVAEQFF	TGTGCCAGCAGCCAGGGGGGCTCAGGGGTTGCTGAGCAGTTCTTC
TRBJ2-1	TRBD2	few	TRBV7-9	CASSLDLAGDEQFF	TGTGCCAGCAGCTTAGATCTAGCGGGGGATGAGCAGTTCTTC
TRBJ1-6	NA	few	TRBV5-6	CASSLYVDNRYNSPLHF	TGTGCCAGCAGCTTGTACGTCGACAACCGCTATAATTCACCCCTCCACTTT
TRBJ2-1	TRBD2	NA	TRBV24-1	CATSVRLAGANEQFF	TGTGCCACCAGTGTCCGGCTAGCGGGAGCCAATGAGCAGTTCTTC
TRBJ2-1	NA	once	TRBV20-1	CSARDLGGAYYNEQFF	TGCAGTGCTAGAGATTTGGGGGGGGCTTATTACAATGAGCAGTTCTTC
TRBJ2-7	NA	NA	TRBV5-1	CASSLMDGGGQYF	TGCGCCAGCAGCTTGATGGACGGGGGTGGGCAGTACTTC
TRBJ2-3	TRBD2	NA	TRBV5-1	CASSSTYFRGVSTDTQYF	TGCGCCAGCAGCTCAACTTACTTCCGGGGGGTTAGCACAGATACGCAGTATTTT
TRBJ1-1	NA	NA	TRBV29-1	CSVVGGNTEAFF	TGCAGCGTTGTGGGAGGGAACACTGAAGCTTTCTTT
TRBJ2-2	NA	few	TRBV7-2	CASSSTVGSGELFF	TGTGCCAGCAGCTCAACGGTTGGATCGGGGGAGCTGTTTTTT
TRBJ2-7	NA	few	TRBV10-3	CAISAIGHTYEQYF	TGTGCCATCAGTGCGATAGGACACACCTACGAGCAGTACTTC
TRBJ2-3	TRBD2	many	TRBV5-1	CASSLEGLGDTQYF	TGCGCCAGCAGCTTGGAGGGACTAGGGGATACGCAGTATTTT
TRBJ2-7	TRBD2	NA	TRBV5-1	CASSPTSGGRLYEQYF	TGCGCCAGCAGCCCAACCTCCGGCGGGAGACTTTACGAGCAGTACTTC
TRBJ2-5	TRBD2	NA	TRBV20-1	CSARGTSGRARETQYF	TGCAGTGCTAGGGGGACTAGCGGGAGGGCCCGAGAGACCCAGTACTTC
TRBJ2-7	NA	NA	TRBV7-3	CASSLIGGPDYEQYF	TGTGCCAGCAGCTTAATTGGGGGGCCTGACTACGAGCAGTACTTC
TRBJ2-3	TRBD2	NA	TRBV20-1	CSASREVTDTQYF	TGCAGTGCTAGCCGGGAGGTCACAGATACGCAGTATTTT
TRBJ2-7	NA	many	TRBV20-1	CSASTSSSYEQYF	TGCAGTGCTAGTACTTCGAGCTCCTACGAGCAGTACTTC
TRBJ2-6	NA	NA	TRBV12-3/TRBV12-4	CASRRTDSGANVLTF	TGTGCCAGCAGGCGGACAGACTCTGGGGCCAACGTCCTGACTTTC
TRBJ2-5	NA	NA	TRBV11-3	CASSLDERPETQYF	TGTGCCAGCAGCTTAGATGAGCGTCCAGAGACCCAGTACTTC
TRBJ2-3	NA	few	TRBV18	CASSRESDTQYF	TGTGCCAGCTCCCGCGAGTCAGATACGCAGTATTTT
TRBJ1-5	NA	many	TRBV5-1	CASSPDSLNQPQHF	TGCGCCAGCAGCCCGGACAGCCTGAATCAGCCCCAGCATTTT
TRBJ2-1	NA	many	TRBV11-2	CASSSFRARDEQFF	TGTGCCAGCAGCTCCTTCAGGGCGCGCGATGAGCAGTTCTTC
TRBJ2-7	NA	NA	TRBV19	CASTVGWGSGEQYF	TGTGCCAGTACCGTTGGTTGGGGAAGCGGGGAGCAGTACTTC
TRBJ2-2	NA	NA	TRBV7-9	CASSPDGPNTGELFF	TGTGCCAGCAGCCCAGATGGACCAAACACCGGGGAGCTGTTTTTT
TRBJ2-7	NA	many	TRBV29-1	CSAGDYEQYF	TGCAGCGCGGGGGACTACGAGCAGTACTTC
TRBJ1-5	NA	NA	TRBV7-2	CASSRDGTIQPQHF	TGTGCCAGCAGCCGGGACGGGACCATTCAGCCCCAGCATTTT
TRBJ1-1	TRBD1	NA	TRBV5-1	CASSQGAGMDTEAFF	TGCGCCAGCAGCCAGGGGGCGGGAATGGACACTGAAGCTTTCTTT
TRBJ2-2	TRBD1	few	TRBV7-6	CASSRKQGTGELFF	TGTGCCAGCAGCCGAAAACAGGGGACCGGGGAGCTGTTTTTT
TRBJ2-7	NA	NA	TRBV2	CASFSGMYEQYF	TGTGCCAGCTTTTCAGGGATGTACGAGCAGTACTTC
TRBJ1-3	NA	few	TRBV2	CASSAFRGNTIYF	TGTGCCAGCAGTGCCTTCCGCGGAAACACCATATATTTT
TRBJ2-2	NA	NA	TRBV4-1	CASSQVAGGNTGELFF	TGCGCCAGCAGCCAAGTGGCCGGGGGCAACACCGGGGAGCTGTTTTTT
TRBJ2-3	NA	NA	TRBV9	CASSDGDTPITQYF	TGTGCCAGCAGCGACGGGGACACCCCCATTACGCAGTATTTT
TRBJ1-2	NA	many	TRBV5-1	CASSLAGANYGYTF	TGCGCCAGCAGCTTGGCAGGTGCTAACTATGGCTACACCTTC
TRBJ2-1	TRBD2	few	TRBV20-1	CSARDLLAGVINEQFF	TGCAGTGCTAGAGATTTACTAGCGGGAGTTATCAATGAGCAGTTCTTC
TRBJ2-2	TRBD1	NA	TRBV5-1	CASRQGQGRTGELFF	TGCGCCAGCAGACAAGGACAGGGACGGACCGGGGAGCTGTTTTTT
TRBJ2-3	NA	many	TRBV18	CASSPISTDTQYF	TGTGCCAGCTCCCCAATAAGCACAGATACGCAGTATTTT
TRBJ1-2	TRBD1	NA	TRBV12-3/TRBV12-4	CASSWDSGPNGYTF	TGTGCCAGCAGCTGGGACAGTGGGCCGAATGGCTACACCTTC
TRBJ2-7	NA	NA	TRBV4-3	CASSQTVGSGSYEQYF	TGCGCCAGCAGCCAAACAGTGGGTAGCGGTTCCTACGAGCAGTACTTC
TRBJ2-3	TRBD2	few	TRBV4-2	CASSQGVAGVRDTQYF	TGTGCCAGCAGCCAAGGCGTAGCGGGAGTGAGAGATACGCAGTATTTT
TRBJ2-3	TRBD2	NA	TRBV29-1	CSFRTSVISTDTQYF	TGCAGCTTCCGGACTAGCGTTATAAGCACAGATACGCAGTATTTT
TRBJ2-1	TRBD2	once	TRBV10-3	CAMRNGTSGYNEQFF	TGTGCCATGAGAAATGGGACTAGCGGCTACAATGAGCAGTTCTTC
TRBJ1-4	NA	few	TRBV5-5	CASSIRGPNEKLFF	TGTGCCAGCAGCATCAGGGGACCGAATGAAAAACTGTTTTTT
TRBJ2-1	TRBD2	NA	TRBV28	CASTPGLDYNEHFF	TGTGCCAGCACCCCGGGACTAGACTACAATGAGCACTTCTTC
TRBJ1-6	NA	few	TRBV7-2	CASSLKRDSPLHF	TGTGCCAGCAGCTTAAAACGCGATTCACCCCTCCACTTT